This is a list of T cell receptor beta chains from one sample in a study of spatial heterogeneity in lung cancer. TCRdb processed the 5' RACE reads anew with MiXCR; each CDR3 protein has one entry. The sample lists tens of thousands of distinct CDR3 sequences, roughly a fifth occurring once. The sample in question was PBMCs, obtained at follow-up. The receptors originated from a male donor with early-stage non-small cell lung cancer. The CDR3 runs from the conserved cysteine through the conserved F or W. A D gene is named only where the DNA matches it firmly. Only part of the rows carry a size: once, few, many, or a class if the clone is expanded.

abundance: many
v_gene: TRBV6-1
d_gene: TRBD1
j_gene: TRBJ2-7
CDR3aa: CASSVPDRAAYEQYF
CDR3nt: TGTGCCAGCAGTGTTCCGGACAGGGCAGCCTACGAGCAGTACTTC

abundance: few
v_gene: TRBV20-1
d_gene: .
j_gene: TRBJ1-1
CDR3aa: CSARGQGHTEAFF
CDR3nt: TGCAGTGCTAGAGGGCAGGGCCACACTGAAGCTTTCTTT

abundance: .
v_gene: TRBV5-4
d_gene: .
j_gene: TRBJ2-3
CDR3aa: CASSFGQRTDTQYF
CDR3nt: TGTGCCAGCAGTTTCGGACAGCGCACAGATACGCAGTATTTT

abundance: .
v_gene: TRBV20-1
d_gene: .
j_gene: TRBJ1-2
CDR3aa: CSASGPRDYGYTF
CDR3nt: TGCAGTGCTTCCGGGCCGCGAGACTATGGCTACACCTTC

abundance: many
v_gene: TRBV11-2
d_gene: .
j_gene: TRBJ1-1
CDR3aa: CASSPPGPAVDPREAFF
CDR3nt: TGTGCCAGCAGCCCCCCAGGGCCGGCAGTCGATCCTCGGGAAGCTTTCTTT

abundance: .
v_gene: TRBV20-1
d_gene: TRBD1
j_gene: TRBJ2-4
CDR3aa: CSARPSSRDRSKLAKNIQYF
CDR3nt: TGCAGTGCTAGACCCTCTTCCCGGGACAGGAGTAAATTAGCCAAAAACATTCAGTACTTC

abundance: many
v_gene: TRBV3-1
d_gene: .
j_gene: TRBJ1-2
CDR3aa: CASSQGNNYGYTF
CDR3nt: TGTGCCAGCAGCCAAGGGAATAACTATGGCTACACCTTC

abundance: few
v_gene: TRBV6-6
d_gene: .
j_gene: TRBJ2-1
CDR3aa: CASSYSAGRKQFF
CDR3nt: TGTGCCAGCAGTTACTCCGCCGGAAGAAAGCAGTTCTTC

abundance: .
v_gene: TRBV6-6
d_gene: .
j_gene: TRBJ1-5
CDR3aa: CASSSTGWPQHF
CDR3nt: TGTGCCAGCAGCTCTACAGGGTGGCCCCAGCATTTT

abundance: .
v_gene: TRBV20-1
d_gene: .
j_gene: TRBJ1-2
CDR3aa: CSARVTGNYGYTF
CDR3nt: TGCAGTGCTAGAGTTACAGGGAACTATGGCTACACCTTC

abundance: many
v_gene: TRBV2
d_gene: .
j_gene: TRBJ1-1
CDR3aa: CASSTQGATEAFF
CDR3nt: TGTGCCAGCAGTACACAGGGAGCCACTGAAGCTTTCTTT

abundance: many
v_gene: TRBV19
d_gene: TRBD2
j_gene: TRBJ2-3
CDR3aa: CASSISGSGMSTDTQYF
CDR3nt: TGTGCCAGTAGTATCTCTGGTAGCGGGATGAGTACAGATACGCAGTATTTT

abundance: few
v_gene: TRBV7-2
d_gene: TRBD1
j_gene: TRBJ1-6
CDR3aa: CASSPPGQAHSPLHF
CDR3nt: TGTGCCAGCAGCCCCCCAGGACAGGCTCATTCACCCCTCCACTTT

abundance: few
v_gene: TRBV18
d_gene: .
j_gene: TRBJ2-3
CDR3aa: CASSPGQVTDTQYF
CDR3nt: TGTGCCAGCTCACCCGGGCAGGTGACAGATACGCAGTATTTT

abundance: few
v_gene: TRBV19
d_gene: .
j_gene: TRBJ2-7
CDR3aa: CASRRQTSSYEQYF
CDR3nt: TGTGCCAGTAGAAGACAGACAAGCTCCTACGAGCAGTACTTC

abundance: .
v_gene: TRBV4-1
d_gene: .
j_gene: TRBJ1-3
CDR3aa: CASSQAMANSGNTIYF
CDR3nt: TGCGCCAGCAGCCAAGCTATGGCTAACTCTGGAAACACCATATATTTT

abundance: once
v_gene: TRBV4-2
d_gene: TRBD2
j_gene: TRBJ2-5
CDR3aa: CASSQDWTSHQETQYF
CDR3nt: TGTGCCAGCAGCCAAGATTGGACTAGTCACCAAGAGACCCAGTACTTC

abundance: .
v_gene: TRBV6-6
d_gene: .
j_gene: TRBJ1-4
CDR3aa: CASSYDRVEKLFF
CDR3nt: TGTGCCAGCAGTTACGACCGGGTGGAAAAACTGTTTTTT

abundance: few
v_gene: TRBV11-2
d_gene: .
j_gene: TRBJ2-5
CDR3aa: CASSLDNERRKTQYF
CDR3nt: TGTGCCAGCAGCTTAGACAACGAGAGGAGAAAGACCCAGTACTTC

abundance: many
v_gene: TRBV6-2/TRBV6-3
d_gene: .
j_gene: TRBJ2-1
CDR3aa: CASSYTSGLLHNEQFF
CDR3nt: TGTGCCAGCAGTTACACCTCGGGGCTTCTCCACAATGAGCAGTTCTTC

abundance: .
v_gene: TRBV6-2/TRBV6-3
d_gene: .
j_gene: TRBJ2-1
CDR3aa: CATESPTTYNEQFF
CDR3nt: TGTGCCACAGAGTCGCCAACCACCTACAATGAGCAGTTCTTC

abundance: once
v_gene: TRBV20-1
d_gene: .
j_gene: TRBJ1-1
CDR3aa: CSASKSIIARATEAFF
CDR3nt: TGCAGTGCTAGTAAAAGTATAATCGCGAGGGCCACTGAAGCTTTCTTT

abundance: few
v_gene: TRBV6-5
d_gene: .
j_gene: TRBJ2-3
CDR3aa: CASSYSGLSTDTQYF
CDR3nt: TGTGCCAGCAGTTACAGCGGCCTTAGCACAGATACGCAGTATTTT

abundance: many
v_gene: TRBV10-1
d_gene: TRBD1
j_gene: TRBJ2-1
CDR3aa: CASSPGQGATEQFF
CDR3nt: TGCGCCAGCAGCCCGGGACAGGGGGCAACGGAGCAGTTCTTC

abundance: .
v_gene: TRBV20-1
d_gene: TRBD2
j_gene: TRBJ2-1
CDR3aa: CSARVRSGSGNEQFF
CDR3nt: TGCAGTGCTAGAGTCCGCAGCGGGAGTGGCAATGAGCAGTTCTTC

abundance: .
v_gene: TRBV12-3/TRBV12-4
d_gene: TRBD1
j_gene: TRBJ2-3
CDR3aa: CASVPTGTASDTQYF
CDR3nt: TGTGCCAGCGTCCCCACCGGGACAGCTTCAGATACGCAGTATTTT

abundance: .
v_gene: TRBV5-1
d_gene: .
j_gene: TRBJ2-3
CDR3aa: CASSLDGTPSDTQYF
CDR3nt: TGCGCCAGCAGCTTGGATGGGACCCCGAGTGATACGCAGTATTTT

abundance: few
v_gene: TRBV19
d_gene: TRBD1
j_gene: TRBJ1-5
CDR3aa: CASRAGLGQGSGQPQHF
CDR3nt: TGTGCCAGTAGAGCCGGGCTGGGACAGGGGAGTGGTCAGCCCCAGCATTTT

abundance: few
v_gene: TRBV5-1
d_gene: .
j_gene: TRBJ1-3
CDR3aa: CASSLDGPGNTIYF
CDR3nt: TGCGCCAGCAGCTTGGACGGACCTGGAAACACCATATATTTT

abundance: .
v_gene: TRBV5-1
d_gene: .
j_gene: TRBJ1-2
CDR3aa: CASSLNYPPQAYGYTF
CDR3nt: TGCGCCAGCAGCTTGAATTACCCCCCTCAGGCTTATGGCTACACCTTC

abundance: many
v_gene: TRBV4-3
d_gene: .
j_gene: TRBJ1-2
CDR3aa: CASSQDTRYGYTF
CDR3nt: TGCGCCAGCAGCCAAGATACTCGCTATGGCTACACCTTC

abundance: few
v_gene: TRBV7-6
d_gene: .
j_gene: TRBJ2-1
CDR3aa: CASSSRISDNEQFF
CDR3nt: TGTGCCAGCAGCTCAAGGATCTCCGACAATGAGCAGTTCTTC

abundance: .
v_gene: TRBV9
d_gene: TRBD2
j_gene: TRBJ2-3
CDR3aa: CASSPSGTTDTQYF
CDR3nt: TGTGCCAGCAGCCCTAGCGGGACAACAGATACGCAGTATTTT

abundance: .
v_gene: TRBV7-2
d_gene: .
j_gene: TRBJ2-5
CDR3aa: CASSLSAKETQYF
CDR3nt: TGTGCCAGCAGCTTATCCGCGAAAGAGACCCAGTACTTC

abundance: many
v_gene: TRBV20-1
d_gene: .
j_gene: TRBJ2-5
CDR3aa: CSVPFTRQETQYF
CDR3nt: TGCAGTGTTCCTTTCACCAGGCAAGAGACCCAGTACTTC

abundance: .
v_gene: TRBV6-2/TRBV6-3
d_gene: TRBD2
j_gene: TRBJ2-1
CDR3aa: CASSHSGGSYEQFF
CDR3nt: TGTGCCAGCAGCCATAGCGGGGGGTCCTACGAGCAGTTCTTC

abundance: few
v_gene: TRBV20-1
d_gene: .
j_gene: TRBJ2-2
CDR3aa: CSAGALNTGELFF
CDR3nt: TGCAGTGCTGGAGCACTAAACACCGGGGAGCTGTTTTTT

abundance: few
v_gene: TRBV20-1
d_gene: TRBD2
j_gene: TRBJ2-5
CDR3aa: CSATPAGRAETQYF
CDR3nt: TGCAGTGCTACACCCGCGGGGAGGGCGGAGACCCAGTACTTC

abundance: few
v_gene: TRBV18
d_gene: .
j_gene: TRBJ1-4
CDR3aa: CASSPGGNNEKLFF
CDR3nt: TGTGCCAGCTCACCAGGGGGGAATAATGAAAAACTGTTTTTT

abundance: .
v_gene: TRBV6-6
d_gene: .
j_gene: TRBJ2-5
CDR3aa: CATSNRGGETQYF
CDR3nt: TGTGCCACCTCAAACCGGGGTGGAGAGACCCAGTACTTC